Each of the 15 T cell receptor delta chains below was sequenced from the same sample in a study of gamma-delta T cells after stem cell transplantation (TCRdb year 2016). Receptor amplification or capture employed RT-PCR. The sequencer listed for this sample is Illumina MiSeq. TCRdb recomputed clones from the public reads with CATT; identical DNA rows were then combined. This sample comprises under 2,500 delta-chain clones, approximately 1.2% of them detected only once. The ten biggest clones cover 22% of the sample. The specimen was gamma-delta T cells. The source of these receptors is a human donor. It is not recorded whose cells these are; they may come from a transplant donor.

This clone was recorded a few times. A far more abundant clone sits one base away, making this likely a read error. Other DNA variants within this sample encode the same CDR3. The chain combines TRDV2 with TRDJ1, with D perhaps matching TRDD3 (5 bases). The germline gives CDR1 GEAIGNYY, CDR2 EKD. The CDR3 is made up of 15 amino acids. This CDR3 reads CACDPLGPYTDKLIF. In DNA form, the CDR3 reads TGTGCCTGTGACCCCCTGGGTCCGTACACCGATAAACTCATTTTT.

This clone came up a few times. TCRdb lists the protein of a much larger clone for this DNA, which differs at residue 10, so this is likely a read error; the protein given here is translated from the DNA itself. This chain uses TRDV2 with TRDJ1; D gene unclear. Germline CDR1 and CDR2: GEAIGNYY and EKD. The V end lost 2 bases, the J end lost 0 bases, and 18 bases lay between the germline ends. The CDR3 has 17 amino acids. The CDR3 DNA follows: TGTGCCTGTGACAGTCTCAGATCCGAGGACTACACCGATAAACTCATCTTT. Encoded protein: CACDSLRSEDYTDKLIF.

A word on this clone: With only one base between it and a far larger clone, this is likely a read error. Other DNA sequences from this sample encode an identical CDR3 as well. V usage is TRDV2 and J usage is TRDJ1; TRDD3 is a possible D gene (5 bases). The germline CDR1 and CDR2 sequences are GEAIGNYY and EKD. CDR3 size: 15 residues. The ends were cut back, 7 bases at V and 0 bases at J, with 17 bases in the middle. As DNA, the CDR3 is TGTGCCTGCGACCCCCTGGGTCCGTACACCGATAAACTCATCTTT. It specifies CACDPLGPYTDKLIF.

This clone was counted between two and nine times. TCRdb assigns this DNA the protein of a much larger clone, which departs from its translation at residue 14; this likely reflects a read error, and the protein shown comes from translating the DNA. The chain joins TRDV2 to TRDJ3, with 12 bases matching TRDD3. CDR1 GEAIGNYY and CDR2 EKD come from the germline V gene. The CDR3 covers 21 residues. CDR3 residues: CACDTSGGYARSSCDTRQMFF. The CDR3 region has the DNA TGTGCCTGTGACACGTCTGGGGGATACGCCCGAAGCTCCTGCGACACCCGACAGATGTTTTTC.

This clone showed up many times. This likely stems from a read error, as it lies one base from a far larger clone. The chain joins TRDV2 to TRDJ1; 8 bases agree with TRDD3. J gave up 3 bases and V 5 bases, and 10 bases lay outside the gene matches. CDR3 length equals 15 residues. Germline V gene data show CDR1 as GEAIGNYY and CDR2 as EKD. The CDR3 DNA follows: TGTGCCTGTGGCTCTATGATGGGGGATCCCGATAAACTCATCTTT. The encoded protein is CACGSMMGDPDKLIF.

This clone has a handful of counts. The TCRdb protein, from a much larger clone, departs from this DNA's translation at residue 6, likely by read error; the protein shown derives from the DNA. The V call is TRDV2, the J call TRDJ1, with 9 bases fitting TRDD3. CDR1 is GEAIGNYY, CDR2 EKD, per germline. The CDR3 is made up of 18 amino acids. The J segment lost 0 bases and the V segment lost 3 bases, leaving 13 bases of the junction unmatched. The DNA for the CDR3 is TGTGCCTGTGACCGGGCACTGGGGGACCGCATCAACACCGATAAACTCATCTTT. This gives the protein CACDRALGDRINTDKLIF.

Only a few counts were recorded for this clone. The translation of this DNA and the TCRdb protein of a much larger clone differ at residue 10, probably owing to a read error; the protein shown here is translated from the DNA. This chain links TRDV2 with TRDJ1, with D hard to call. Trimming took off 2 bases at V and 0 bases at J, with 18 bases between the two ends. Germline assignment: CDR1 GEAIGNYY and CDR2 EKD. The CDR3 runs 17 residues. CDR3 in amino acids: CACDSLRSEVYTDKLIF. CDR3 DNA sequence: TGTGCCTGTGACAGTCTCAGATCCGAGGTCTACACCGATAAACTCATCTTT.

This clone has more than one count but fewer than ten. TCRdb lists the protein of a much larger clone for this DNA, which differs at residues 3 and 13, so this is likely a read error; the protein given here is translated from the DNA itself. The chain has TRDV2 and TRDJ1; the D gene is possibly TRDD3 (5 bases). From germline, CDR1 is GEAIGNYY and CDR2 EKD. The CDR3 is 18 residues long. The CDR3 DNA follows: TGTGCCCGTGAAACGGTACCGTCAGGGACCCAATACGCCGATAAACTCATCTTT. It translates to CARETVPSGTQYADKLIF.

This clone has only a few counts. A read error likely explains this, since a far larger clone differs by one base. The identical CDR3 is also encoded by other nucleotide sequences in the sample. The chain employs TRDV2 and TRDJ1, with TRDD3 matching 9 bases. Trimming cost V 3 bases and J 1 base; bases outside gene matches: 14. Germline loops: CDR1 GEAIGNYY, CDR2 EKD. The CDR3 consists of 18 residues. CDR3 residues: CACDRLVLGDTLTDKLIF. The CDR3 region has the DNA TGTGCCTGTGACCGTTTGGTACTGGGGGACACCCTCACCGATAAACTCATCTTT.

This clone was observed a few times. A far more abundant clone sits one base away, making this likely a read error. The same CDR3 also results from other DNA sequences found in this sample. The rearrangement links TRDV2 to TRDJ1; perhaps TRDD3 as D (5 bases). The ends were cut back, 0 bases at V and 0 bases at J, with 19 bases in the middle. The CDR3 is made up of 18 amino acids. Germline V CDR1 and CDR2: GEAIGNYY, EKD. CDR3 residues: CACDTLSGGYHYTDKLIF. The CDR3 DNA reads as TGTGCCTGTGACACCTTATCCGGGGGGTACCATTACACCGATAAACTCATCTTT.

On this clone: TCRdb lists the protein of a much larger clone for this DNA, which differs at residue 2, so this is likely a read error; the protein given here is translated from the DNA itself. The chain is built from TRDV2 and TRDJ1; D remains unclear. Germline assignment: CDR1 GEAIGNYY and CDR2 EKD. The CDR3 contains 14 residues. CDR3 DNA: TGTTCCTGTGACACCGTGAATACTGCCGATAAACTCATCTTT. Residues: CSCDTVNTADKLIF.

In this sample, this clone turned up a few times. This DNA's translation differs at residue 18 from TCRdb's protein, which comes from a much larger clone; a read error is likely, and the protein shown is translated from the DNA. J is TRDJ1 and V is TRDV2; 8 nucleotides agree with TRDD3. The germline V gene encodes CDR1 GEAIGNYY and CDR2 EKD. The CDR3 covers 20 residues. The CDR3 bases are TGTGCCTGTGACACCGTTTACTTCGCCAAACTGGGGGGCCCAACCGATAAACCCATCTTT. Protein: CACDTVYFAKLGGPTDKPIF.

This clone appeared a few times. This DNA translates differently at residue 17 from the TCRdb protein, which is that of a much larger clone; a read error is likely, and the protein shown is the DNA's own translation. The CDR3 nucleotides are TGTGCCTGTGACACCGTAAAGCCCCCGGGGCTGGGGGCCACCCTTCTCGGTTCCTGGGACACCCGACAGATGTTTTTC. It translates to CACDTVKPPGLGATLLGSWDTRQMFF. The chain couples TRDV2 to TRDJ3; 7 bases are a match to TRDD3. The CDR3 extends over 26 amino acids. V shed 0 bases and J 1 base; nucleotides not matched to a gene: 29. CDR1 and CDR2 (germline): GEAIGNYY, EKD.

This clone was counted a few times. TCRdb has a much larger clone's protein, which differs at residue 18 from the translation of this DNA, likely because of a read error; what is shown is the protein translated from the DNA. This chain uses TRAV29/DV5 with TRDJ1; TRDD3 matches at 12 bases. Per germline, CDR1 NSMFDY and CDR2 ISSIKDK. The CDR3 is 20 residues long. The CDR3 sequence: CAASRPSRLGDTPYTDKPIF. The CDR3, as DNA: TGTGCAGCAAGTCGGCCTTCCAGACTGGGGGATACCCCGTACACCGATAAACCCATCTTT.

Regarding this clone: A far more abundant clone sits one base away, making this likely a read error. The same CDR3 is also encoded by other DNA sequences in this sample. This sequence joins TRDV2 and TRDJ1, with 10 positions matching TRDD3. This CDR3 contains 16 residues. Germline V gene data show CDR1 as GEAIGNYY and CDR2 as EKD. The CDR3 here is CACDILGDSYTDKLIF. In nucleotides, the CDR3 is TGTGCCTGTGACATACTGGGGGATTCGTACACTGATAAACTCATCTTT.